These T cell receptor beta chains were read from a single sample in a study of blood T cells in healthy people across ages. One entry per CDR3 protein results from TCRdb running MiXCR on the 5' RACE reads. The sample holds around 1,500,000 distinct CDR3 sequences, 42% seen once. Sequencing was carried out using blood. Every receptor here comes from a woman between 18 and 29 years old in good health. The CDR3 runs from the conserved cysteine through the conserved F or W. The D gene is left open where the match is weak. The size of a clone is reported for some rows only, either as once, few or many, or as a class for expanded clones.

J gene: TRBJ2-3
V gene: TRBV29-1
clone size: few
D gene: TRBD2
CDR3 length: 14
CDR3 DNA: TGCAGCGCCTGCACTAGCGGGAGCACAGATACGCAGTATTTT
CDR3 protein: CSACTSGSTDTQYF

J gene: TRBJ1-4
V gene: TRBV20-1
clone size: NA
D gene: NA
CDR3 length: 13
CDR3 DNA: TGCAGTGCTAGAGATCGGCAACTGGAAAAACTGTTTTTT
CDR3 protein: CSARDRQLEKLFF

J gene: TRBJ1-2
V gene: TRBV29-1
clone size: NA
D gene: TRBD1
CDR3 length: 12
CDR3 DNA: TGCAGCGTGCGTCAGGGGGGGGATGGCTACACCTTC
CDR3 protein: CSVRQGGDGYTF

J gene: TRBJ1-2
V gene: TRBV7-2
clone size: once
D gene: NA
CDR3 length: 13
CDR3 DNA: TGTGCCCGCAGCCCCGACAGAAAGTATGGCTACACCTTC
CDR3 protein: CARSPDRKYGYTF

J gene: TRBJ1-5
V gene: TRBV16
clone size: NA
D gene: NA
CDR3 length: 14
CDR3 DNA: TGTGCCAGCAGCCAACAACTCGGGGGTCAGCCCCAGCATTTT
CDR3 protein: CASSQQLGGQPQHF

J gene: TRBJ1-5
V gene: TRBV27
clone size: few
D gene: NA
CDR3 length: 17
CDR3 DNA: TGTGCCAGCAGGGCGGGAAGGGGTGAGGGGCTCAATCAGCCCCAGCATTTT
CDR3 protein: CASRAGRGEGLNQPQHF

J gene: TRBJ2-5
V gene: TRBV7-2
clone size: NA
D gene: TRBD2
CDR3 length: 15
CDR3 DNA: TGTGCCAGCAGCTTACAGGCGGGAGGGCAGGGTGAGCAGTACTTC
CDR3 protein: CASSLQAGGQGEQYF

J gene: TRBJ1-5
V gene: TRBV29-1
clone size: NA
D gene: NA
CDR3 length: 13
CDR3 DNA: TGCAGCGTTAGTGGGGGATGGAGTCAGCCCCAGCATTTT
CDR3 protein: CSVSGGWSQPQHF

J gene: TRBJ2-1
V gene: TRBV11-2
clone size: few
D gene: NA
CDR3 length: 14
CDR3 DNA: TGTGCCAGCAGCTCCCAACTAGTGTCCAATGAGCAGTTCTTC
CDR3 protein: CASSSQLVSNEQFF

J gene: TRBJ2-7
V gene: TRBV4-1
clone size: NA
D gene: TRBD1
CDR3 length: 14
CDR3 DNA: TGCGCCGGCAGCCAACCGACAGGGGCCTACGAGCAGTACTTC
CDR3 protein: CAGSQPTGAYEQYF

J gene: TRBJ1-1
V gene: TRBV6-1
clone size: NA
D gene: NA
CDR3 length: 15
CDR3 DNA: TGTGCCAGCAGTGAAGGGGGCGGCGGGTACACTGAAGCTTTCTTT
CDR3 protein: CASSEGGGGYTEAFF

J gene: TRBJ2-7
V gene: TRBV6-5
clone size: NA
D gene: NA
CDR3 length: 15
CDR3 DNA: TGTGCCAGCAGTTCCCCCGGCACTAGCTCCTACGGGCAGTACTTC
CDR3 protein: CASSSPGTSSYGQYF

J gene: TRBJ2-2
V gene: TRBV9
clone size: NA
D gene: NA
CDR3 length: 12
CDR3 DNA: TGTGCCAGCAGCGTAGAAGCCGGGGAGCTGTTTTTT
CDR3 protein: CASSVEAGELFF

J gene: TRBJ1-6
V gene: TRBV27
clone size: few
D gene: NA
CDR3 length: 12
CDR3 DNA: TGTGCCAGCAGTTTCGCGGGATCACCCCTCCACTTT
CDR3 protein: CASSFAGSPLHF

J gene: TRBJ2-1
V gene: TRBV12-3/TRBV12-4
clone size: NA
D gene: NA
CDR3 length: 18
CDR3 DNA: TGTGCCAGCAGTTTCGGTTCGGCCTGGGGCCACGCCGGCGATGAGCAGTTCTTC
CDR3 protein: CASSFGSAWGHAGDEQFF

J gene: TRBJ2-1
V gene: TRBV20-1
clone size: few
D gene: NA
CDR3 length: 14
CDR3 DNA: TGCAGAGCAGACCCAGGAAGCTCCTACAATGAGCAGTTCTTC
CDR3 protein: CRADPGSSYNEQFF

J gene: TRBJ2-1
V gene: TRBV7-7
clone size: NA
D gene: NA
CDR3 length: 14
CDR3 DNA: TGTGCTAGCACCCGGACTGTCCTCGACAATGAGCAGTTCTTC
CDR3 protein: CASTRTVLDNEQFF

J gene: TRBJ1-5
V gene: TRBV21-1
clone size: NA
D gene: NA
CDR3 length: 20
CDR3 DNA: NA
CDR3 protein: CASSKWATGSIRSGNQPQHF

J gene: TRBJ2-1
V gene: TRBV6-1
clone size: few
D gene: TRBD2
CDR3 length: 18
CDR3 DNA: TGTGCCAGCAGTGCGGGACTAGCGGGAGGACCTACCTACAATGAGCAGTTCTTC
CDR3 protein: CASSAGLAGGPTYNEQFF

J gene: TRBJ2-4
V gene: TRBV3-1
clone size: once
D gene: TRBD2
CDR3 length: 15
CDR3 DNA: TGTGCCAGCAGCCAAAGACTAGCGGGGTCCAATGAGCAGTACTTC
CDR3 protein: CASSQRLAGSNEQYF

J gene: TRBJ2-1
V gene: TRBV6-6
clone size: few
D gene: TRBD1
CDR3 length: 16
CDR3 DNA: TGTGCCAGCAGTTACAGGACAGGGATTTCCTACAATGAGCAGTTCTTC
CDR3 protein: CASSYRTGISYNEQFF

J gene: TRBJ1-2
V gene: TRBV27
clone size: few
D gene: NA
CDR3 length: 15
CDR3 DNA: TGTGCCAGCAGTTTCTCTGGGAAGGCTAACTATGGCTACACCTTC
CDR3 protein: CASSFSGKANYGYTF

J gene: TRBJ2-7
V gene: TRBV2
clone size: NA
D gene: NA
CDR3 length: 12
CDR3 DNA: TGTGCCTATTTACTGGGTTCCTACGAGCAGTACTTC
CDR3 protein: CAYLLGSYEQYF

J gene: TRBJ2-7
V gene: TRBV29-1
clone size: few
D gene: NA
CDR3 length: 15
CDR3 DNA: TGCAGCGTTGAGGGTTTAGGCGGGGTTCTGGACGAGCAGTACTTC
CDR3 protein: CSVEGLGGVLDEQYF

J gene: TRBJ2-2
V gene: TRBV24-1
clone size: few
D gene: NA
CDR3 length: 15
CDR3 DNA: TGTGCCACCAGTGAAGAGGGAGCTGCAGCCGGGGAGCTGTTTTTT
CDR3 protein: CATSEEGAAAGELFF

J gene: TRBJ2-1
V gene: TRBV12-3/TRBV12-4
clone size: NA
D gene: TRBD2
CDR3 length: 15
CDR3 DNA: TGTGCCAGCTCATACTCCAGGGAGGGGTACAATGAGCAGTTCTTC
CDR3 protein: CASSYSREGYNEQFF

J gene: TRBJ1-2
V gene: TRBV27
clone size: few
D gene: TRBD1
CDR3 length: 16
CDR3 DNA: TGTGCCAGCAGTTTAACGGCCAGGGGGTCGGACTATGGCTACACCTTC
CDR3 protein: CASSLTARGSDYGYTF

J gene: TRBJ1-1
V gene: TRBV7-9
clone size: few
D gene: NA
CDR3 length: 18
CDR3 DNA: TGTGCCAGCAGCGTATACAGGGTCAGGTTATCCTGGAACACTGAAGCTTTCTTT
CDR3 protein: CASSVYRVRLSWNTEAFF

J gene: TRBJ2-7
V gene: TRBV18
clone size: once
D gene: TRBD1
CDR3 length: 15
CDR3 DNA: TGTGCCAGCTCACCAGTTGGGACAGGGGCTATAGAGCAGTACTTC
CDR3 protein: CASSPVGTGAIEQYF

J gene: TRBJ2-1
V gene: TRBV6-1
clone size: NA
D gene: TRBD2
CDR3 length: 15
CDR3 DNA: TGTGCCAGCAGTGTCGGGGCTAGCGGTCACAATGAGCAGTTCTTC
CDR3 protein: CASSVGASGHNEQFF

J gene: TRBJ2-7
V gene: TRBV28
clone size: few
D gene: TRBD2
CDR3 length: 15
CDR3 DNA: TGTGCCAGCAGTTTAAGAGCGGGGGGTCGCCGGGAGCAGTACTTC
CDR3 protein: CASSLRAGGRREQYF

J gene: TRBJ2-3
V gene: TRBV10-3
clone size: few
D gene: TRBD2
CDR3 length: 18
CDR3 DNA: TGTGCCATCAGTGCCCTTCCGGGACTAGCGGACTTATCAGATACGCAGTATTTT
CDR3 protein: CAISALPGLADLSDTQYF

J gene: TRBJ2-5
V gene: TRBV6-2/TRBV6-3
clone size: NA
D gene: TRBD1
CDR3 length: 17
CDR3 DNA: TGTGCCAGCAGTTACGATATCGTACAGGGGGCGACAGAGACCCAGTACTTC
CDR3 protein: CASSYDIVQGATETQYF

J gene: TRBJ1-2
V gene: TRBV5-1
clone size: NA
D gene: NA
CDR3 length: 13
CDR3 DNA: TGCGCCAGCAGACACATCGAGTCGGATGGCTACACCTTC
CDR3 protein: CASRHIESDGYTF

J gene: TRBJ2-3
V gene: TRBV7-9
clone size: few
D gene: TRBD1
CDR3 length: 16
CDR3 DNA: TGTGCCAGCAGCCCTTGGGACAGGGGGGATACAGATACGCAGTATTTT
CDR3 protein: CASSPWDRGDTDTQYF

J gene: TRBJ2-1
V gene: TRBV6-5
clone size: NA
D gene: NA
CDR3 length: 12
CDR3 DNA: TGTGCCAGCACTGGGGGAGCTTATGAGCAGTTCTTC
CDR3 protein: CASTGGAYEQFF

J gene: TRBJ2-3
V gene: TRBV7-2
clone size: NA
D gene: TRBD2
CDR3 length: 13
CDR3 DNA: TGTGCCAGCAGCTTAACTAGCGAGGATACGCAGTGTTTT
CDR3 protein: CASSLTSEDTQCF

J gene: TRBJ1-2
V gene: TRBV29-1
clone size: NA
D gene: TRBD1
CDR3 length: 14
CDR3 DNA: TGCAGCGTTGAGGGCCAGGGGGATAACTATGGCTACACCTTC
CDR3 protein: CSVEGQGDNYGYTF

J gene: TRBJ1-5
V gene: TRBV6-2/TRBV6-3
clone size: NA
D gene: NA
CDR3 length: 13
CDR3 DNA: TGTGCCAGTGCCGAGGGGGGCAATCAGCCCCAGCATTTT
CDR3 protein: CASAEGGNQPQHF

J gene: TRBJ2-1
V gene: TRBV12-3/TRBV12-4
clone size: few
D gene: NA
CDR3 length: 11
CDR3 DNA: TGTGCCAGCAGCCCCACTTACGAGCAGTTCTTC
CDR3 protein: CASSPTYEQFF

J gene: TRBJ2-7
V gene: TRBV20-1
clone size: few
D gene: TRBD2
CDR3 length: 14
CDR3 DNA: TGCAGTGCTGGGTCAAGCGGGAGTATCTACGAGCAGTACTTC
CDR3 protein: CSAGSSGSIYEQYF

J gene: TRBJ2-1
V gene: TRBV2
clone size: NA
D gene: NA
CDR3 length: 15
CDR3 DNA: TGTGCCAGCAGTGCCAGTGAGTTTCCCTACAATGAGCAGTTCTTC
CDR3 protein: CASSASEFPYNEQFF

J gene: TRBJ2-3
V gene: TRBV3-1
clone size: few
D gene: NA
CDR3 length: 14
CDR3 DNA: TGTGCCAGCAGCGCAGCTCGGGGATCGGATACGCAGTATTTT
CDR3 protein: CASSAARGSDTQYF

J gene: TRBJ2-1
V gene: TRBV20-1
clone size: few
D gene: TRBD2
CDR3 length: 18
CDR3 DNA: TGCAGTGCCATACAGACTAGCGGGAGGGCCGGGTCCTACAATGAGCAGTTCTTC
CDR3 protein: CSAIQTSGRAGSYNEQFF

J gene: TRBJ2-1
V gene: TRBV7-9
clone size: few
D gene: TRBD1
CDR3 length: 15
CDR3 DNA: TGTGCCAGCAGCTCCTCACTGACAGGGCACGGTGAGCAGTTCTTC
CDR3 protein: CASSSSLTGHGEQFF

J gene: TRBJ2-7
V gene: TRBV5-1
clone size: NA
D gene: TRBD2
CDR3 length: 17
CDR3 DNA: TGCGCCAGCAGCTCGTTGACTAGCGGGAGGGAACCCTACGAGCAGTACTTC
CDR3 protein: CASSSLTSGREPYEQYF

J gene: TRBJ2-7
V gene: TRBV4-2
clone size: NA
D gene: TRBD2
CDR3 length: 15
CDR3 DNA: TGTGCCAGCAGCCAAGAAGGTCTGGCGGGAGGCGAGCAGTACTTC
CDR3 protein: CASSQEGLAGGEQYF

J gene: TRBJ1-1
V gene: TRBV9
clone size: NA
D gene: TRBD1
CDR3 length: 15
CDR3 DNA: TGTGCCGGCAGCGCGTCCGGGACAGGGGCGTTCGGAGCTTTCTTT
CDR3 protein: CAGSASGTGAFGAFF

J gene: TRBJ2-7
V gene: TRBV6-2/TRBV6-3
clone size: NA
D gene: TRBD2
CDR3 length: 17
CDR3 DNA: TGTGCCAGCAGTACAACCCCCCGGAGAGCGGGGCCCTACGAGCAGTACTTC
CDR3 protein: CASSTTPRRAGPYEQYF

J gene: TRBJ2-5
V gene: TRBV10-3
clone size: many
D gene: TRBD2
CDR3 length: 14
CDR3 DNA: TGTGCCATCAGTGATTCGGGAGGGGAAGAGACCCAGTACTTC
CDR3 protein: CAISDSGGEETQYF

J gene: TRBJ2-1
V gene: TRBV4-1
clone size: NA
D gene: NA
CDR3 length: 15
CDR3 DNA: TGCGCCAGCAGCCGCGGGACATTTTCCTACAATGAGCAGTTCTTC
CDR3 protein: CASSRGTFSYNEQFF

J gene: TRBJ2-1
V gene: TRBV6-6
clone size: few
D gene: NA
CDR3 length: 15
CDR3 DNA: TGTGCCAGCAGCCCCGGGCAGGCTCTCTACAATGAGCAGTTCTTC
CDR3 protein: CASSPGQALYNEQFF

J gene: TRBJ2-6
V gene: TRBV29-1
clone size: many
D gene: NA
CDR3 length: 14
CDR3 DNA: TGCAGCGTTGGAGACAGCTCTGGGGCCAACGTCCTGACTTTC
CDR3 protein: CSVGDSSGANVLTF

J gene: TRBJ2-6
V gene: TRBV6-1
clone size: NA
D gene: TRBD2
CDR3 length: 19
CDR3 DNA: TGTGCCAGCAAGGGACTAGCGGGGGGCCTTTCCTCTGGGGCCACCGTCCTGACTTTT
CDR3 protein: CASKGLAGGLSSGATVLTF

J gene: TRBJ2-7
V gene: TRBV12-3/TRBV12-4
clone size: NA
D gene: TRBD1
CDR3 length: 16
CDR3 DNA: TGTGCCAGCAGTTTCCCGGGACAGAAATGTATCTACGAGCAGTACTTC
CDR3 protein: CASSFPGQKCIYEQYF